These 17 T cell receptor beta chains were sequenced from one sample in a study of early stage breast cancer tumors. Data came from immunoSEQ multiplex PCR; TCRdb stores just in-frame clones and leaves some out. Among about 58,000 clones listed, over 65% were seen once. Sequenced material: blood. The receptors derive from a person aged 25 to 40 with breast cancer.

This clone was detected only once. The chain couples TRBV27 to TRBJ1-2; D gene ambiguous. The V and J ends lost 5 bases and 6 bases respectively, with 16 bases between them. The CDR3 runs 14 residues. Germline assignment: CDR1 MNHEY and CDR2 SMNVEV (reference sequence). CDR3 bases: TGTGCCAGCAGTGGATTCGGACCTGGGGATGGCTACACCTTC. Its protein product is CASSGFGPGDGYTF.

This chain links TRBV29-1 with TRBJ2-5; 10 bases agree with TRBD2. The CDR3 consists of 13 residues. In germline, CDR1 is SQVTM, CDR2 ANQGSEA. The trim removed 7 bases at V and 4 bases at J, leaving 6 bases unmatched. The CDR3 spells CSAPIAGGETQYF. The CDR3 DNA sequence: TGCAGCGCCCCTATAGCGGGAGGAGAGACCCAGTACTTC.

The chain couples TRBV28 to TRBJ1-2; the D is unclear. Trimming left V 7 bases short and J 4 bases short, with 13 bases between. This CDR3 region has 13 residues. Germline V gene lookup returns CDR1 MDHEN and CDR2 SYDVKM. CDR3 DNA: TGTGCCAGCACCCCCCAAGGACGCTATGGCTACACCTTC. Its protein product is CASTPQGRYGYTF.

The rearrangement links TRBV4-3 to TRBJ1-4, with 10 bases matching TRBD1. CDR1 is LGHNA and CDR2 is YSLEER in the germline V gene. J was trimmed by 4 bases and V by 3 bases; bases with no gene match: 5. The CDR3 has 16 residues. CDR3 protein: CASSHGTGDGNEKLFF. The CDR3, as DNA: TGCGCCAGCAGCCACGGGACAGGGGATGGTAATGAAAAACTGTTTTTT.

The rearrangement links TRBV11-2 to TRBJ2-1; 8 positions match TRBD2. V was pared by 5 bases and J by 2 bases, with 5 bases of the junction left unmatched. The CDR3 has 15 residues. The germline V gene encodes CDR1 SGHAT and CDR2 FQNNGV. The CDR3 DNA reads TGTGCCAGCAGCATAAGCGGGAGCACCTACAATGAGCAGTTCTTC. Translation: CASSISGSTYNEQFF. Variable domain in full (rest from reference TRBV11-2 and TRBJ2-1): EAGVAQSPRYKIIEKRQSVAFWCNPISGHATLYWYQQILGQGPKLLIQFQNNGVVDDSQLPKDRFSAERLKGVDSTLKIQPAKLEDSAVYLCASSISGSTYNEQFFGPGTRLTVL.

This chain links TRBV30 with TRBJ2-7; tentative D call: TRBD2 (5 bases). The germline V gene has CDR1 GTSNPN and CDR2 SVGIG (reference sequence). CDR3 length: 14 residues. The V end lost 4 bases, the J end lost 8 bases, and 21 bases lay between the germline ends. This chain's CDR3 is CAWTVPVALGKQYF. In DNA, the CDR3 is TGTGCCTGGACCGTCCCGGTCGCACTAGGGAAGCAGTACTTC.

V usage is TRBV6-5 and J usage is TRBJ1-6; 7 bases are a match to TRBD1. J gave up 7 bases and V 1 base, and 4 bases lay outside the gene matches. In germline, CDR1 is MNHEY, CDR2 SVGAGI. This CDR3 has 15 residues. CDR3 DNA sequence: TGTGCCAGCAGTTACTTCGCAGGGGGAAATTCACCCCTCCACTTT. It specifies CASSYFAGGNSPLHF.

This rearrangement joins TRBV14 to TRBJ2-7, with a tentative D call TRBD2 (6 bases). Germline assignment: CDR1 SGHDN and CDR2 FVKESK. CDR3 length equals 15 residues. Trimming pared 3 bases from V and 0 bases from J, leaving 12 bases between. The CDR3 is CASSQAYSGSYEQYF. The CDR3 DNA follows: TGTGCCAGCAGCCAGGCGTATAGCGGCTCCTACGAGCAGTACTTC.

The chain links TRBV7-2 to TRBJ1-5, with TRBD1 as a possible D gene (5 bases). Germline V lookup: CDR1 SGHTA, CDR2 FQGNSA. The CDR3 sequence is 13 residues long. Trimming took 3 bases from V and 5 from J, leaving 8 bases between them. The CDR3 region has the DNA TGTGCCAGCAGCTTTAAAGGGGATCAGCCCCAGCATTTT. Protein sequence: CASSFKGDQPQHF. Drawing the rest from reference TRBV7-2 and TRBJ1-5, the complete variable domain is GAGVSQSPSNKVTEKGKDVELRCDPISGHTALYWYRQSLGQGLEFLIYFQGNSAPDKSGLPSDRFSAERTGGSVSTLTIQRTQQEDSAVYLCASSFKGDQPQHFGDGTRLSIL.

The chain is built from TRBV28 and TRBJ1-1, with 8 bases fitting TRBD1. The germline gives CDR1 MDHEN, CDR2 SYDVKM. V shed 4 bases and J 4 bases; nucleotides not matched to a gene: 8. The CDR3 loop spans 15 amino acids. The CDR3 is CASSSPGGGSTEAFF. The CDR3 DNA reads TGTGCCAGCAGTTCCCCAGGGGGCGGAAGCACTGAAGCTTTCTTT.

This clone showed up just a few times. The rearrangement joins TRBV9 to TRBJ1-2; D gene uncertain. CDR3 length: 14 amino acids. In germline, CDR1 is SGDLS, CDR2 YYNGEE. V dropped 0 bases and J dropped 4 bases, with 10 bases sitting between them. The CDR3 protein is CASSVGAEPYGYTF. The CDR3, as DNA: TGTGCCAGCAGCGTAGGTGCAGAACCCTATGGCTACACCTTC.

V is TRBV18 and J is TRBJ1-5, with D possibly TRBD1 on 5 matching bases. CDR1 KGHSH and CDR2 LQKENI come from the germline V gene. The V gene lost 5 bases and the J gene lost 1 base, with 12 bases spanning the gap. This CDR3 contains 15 residues. The CDR3 loop is CASSSNRDSNQPQHF. The CDR3 DNA reads TGTGCCAGCTCATCGAACCGGGACAGCAATCAGCCCCAGCATTTT.

This sequence joins TRBV9 and TRBJ2-1; D gene uncertain. The germline V and J ends were trimmed by 3 bases and 5 bases, with 18 bases remaining between them. Germline V gene data show CDR1 as SGDLS and CDR2 as YYNGEE. The CDR3 contains 16 residues. The chain's CDR3 is CASSGRSGPPNNEQFF. The CDR3 nucleotides are TGTGCCAGCAGCGGACGGAGTGGCCCCCCAAACAATGAGCAGTTCTTC.

The chain links TRBV6-1 to TRBJ2-5; 7 bases map to TRBD1. The V segment lost 5 bases and the J segment 2 bases; nucleotides outside the gene matches: 8. This CDR3 is built from 15 residues. The germline V gene encodes CDR1 MNHNS and CDR2 SASEGT. In nucleotides, the CDR3 is TGTGCCAGCAGTCACGGTTACAGGGGTCAAGAGACCCAGTACTTC. Translation: CASSHGYRGQETQYF.

Of note for this clone: The sample has other DNA sequences that encode this CDR3 too. V and J are TRBV5-4 and TRBJ2-1, with D unclear. The germline V gene has CDR1 SGHNT and CDR2 YYREEE (reference sequence). The V and J ends lost 5 bases and 0 bases respectively, with 6 bases between them. This CDR3 contains 13 residues. The CDR3, as DNA: TGTGCCAGCAGAACCGACTCCTACAATGAGCAGTTCTTC. This sequence encodes CASRTDSYNEQFF.

V and J are TRBV6-4 and TRBJ1-2; D is perhaps TRBD1 (5 bases). Trimming took 0 bases from V and 0 from J, leaving 8 bases between them. This CDR3 contains 15 residues. The V gene's germline CDR1 is MRHNA and CDR2 SNTAGT. Here the CDR3 DNA reads TGTGCCAGCAGTGACTCAGGGGAAACTAACTATGGCTACACCTTC. Amino acids: CASSDSGETNYGYTF.

This clone was seen once. The chain employs TRBV6-5 and TRBJ1-4; D call uncertain. Germline CDR1 MNHEY, CDR2 SVGAGI. With 0 bases removed from V and 8 bases from J, the gap between germline ends came to 7 bases. The CDR3 extends over 13 amino acids. The CDR3 is CASSYSQNEKLFF. CDR3 nucleotides: TGTGCCAGCAGTTACTCCCAGAACGAAAAACTGTTTTTT.